This TCR beta chain was captured in a study of molecular identifiers for immune sequencing clone quantification. TCRdb re-derived calls from the PCR reads in MiXCR, one entry per CDR3 protein. The repertoire consists of around 100,000 distinct CDR3 sequences, with 30% to 45% occurring once and the leading ten covering roughly 9.3%. This clonotype showed up many times. The sample was naive CD8+ T cells from blood, with Jurkat cell RNA spiked in. As for subset: FACS-sorted CD8+CD4-CCR7+CD45RA+ naive T cells. This receptor was taken from a human donor in good health. Some libraries in this study had Jurkat cell RNA spiked in.

The CDR3 loop reads CASSLVAGGQETQYF. The CDR3 DNA is TGCGCCAGCAGCTTGGTAGCGGGAGGGCAAGAGACCCAGTACTTC. The J gene is TRBJ2-5, the V gene TRBV5-1; 11 nucleotides line up with TRBD2. The V gene end was trimmed by 0 bases and the J gene end by 2 bases; junction bases not matched to a gene: 0. This CDR3 contains 15 residues. Germline V CDR1 and CDR2: SGHRS, YFSETQ.